This entry lists 21 T cell receptor beta chains sequenced from one sample in a study of T cell changes during pregnancy in multiple sclerosis. Assay: immunoSEQ multiplex PCR; the TCRdb copy retains only in-frame clones and omits some. The sample includes tens of thousands of clones, just over 90% seen only once; the top ten take approximately 0.75%. This specimen consisted of peripheral blood, obtained in the second trimester of pregnancy. The source is a female donor in good health, enrolled as a control in a pregnancy study.

The V gene is TRBV6-1, the J gene TRBJ1-3; 9 nucleotides agree with TRBD1. Per the germline V gene, CDR1 is MNHNS and CDR2 is SASEGT. The CDR3 contains 16 residues. V was pared by 3 bases and J by 3 bases, with 6 bases of the junction left unmatched. In nucleotides, the CDR3 is TGTGCCAGCAGTGATATGGGACAGGGACTTGGAAACACCATATATTTT. It encodes CASSDMGQGLGNTIYF.

The V call is TRBV6-5, the J call TRBJ2-5; D not certain. The V end lost 0 bases, the J end lost 4 bases, and 9 bases lay between the germline ends. The CDR3 length is 14 residues. Germline CDR1 is MNHEY and CDR2 is SVGAGI. As DNA, the CDR3 is TGTGCCAGCAGTTACTCCGTCCTCGGAGAGACCCAGTACTTC. Translating gives CASSYSVLGETQYF.

This chain's CDR3 is CASSSHKNSPLHF. DNA of the CDR3: TGTGCCAGCAGCTCCCACAAGAATTCACCCCTCCACTTT. The chain recombines TRBV7-3 with TRBJ1-6; D gene ambiguous. The V end was cut by 4 bases, the J end by 7 bases, with 8 bases between. The CDR3 length is 13 residues. Germline CDR1 reads SGHTA; CDR2 reads FQGTGA.

The genes are TRBV30 and TRBJ1-1, with D tentatively TRBD1 (5 bases). Trimming took 6 bases from V and 1 from J, leaving 15 bases between them. The CDR3 loop spans 14 amino acids. Germline V gene lookup returns CDR1 GTSNPN and CDR2 SVGIG (reference sequence). CDR3 bases: TGTGCCTGCCGGGGGACGGGATCGAACACTGAAGCTTTCTTT. Translating gives CACRGTGSNTEAFF.

The V and J genes are TRBV5-4 and TRBJ2-7, with 7 nucleotides matching TRBD1. With V trimmed by 3 bases and J by 2 bases, 5 bases remained unmatched. Germline V gives CDR1 SGHNT, CDR2 YYREEE (reference sequence). This CDR3 comprises 14 residues. CDR3 bases: TGTGCCAGCAGCTCGGGACAGTTGACCTACGAGCAGTACTTC. It encodes CASSSGQLTYEQYF.

The chain has TRBV10-3 and TRBJ1-5, with D perhaps TRBD1 (6 bases). This CDR3 contains 14 residues. The V end was cut by 2 bases, the J end by 3 bases, with 8 bases between. The germline CDR1 and CDR2 sequences are ENHRY and SYGVKD. The CDR3 loop is CAISEDRINQPQHF. The CDR3 nucleotides are TGTGCCATCAGTGAGGACAGGATCAATCAGCCCCAGCATTTT.

V is TRBV27 and J is TRBJ1-5; the D gene is possibly TRBD1 (6 bases). This CDR3 is 15 amino acids long. The V end lost 7 bases, the J end lost 0 bases, and 13 bases lay between the germline ends. The germline gives CDR1 MNHEY, CDR2 SMNVEV (reference sequence). CDR3 sequence reads: CASKQGIYSNQPQHF. In DNA form, the CDR3 reads TGTGCCAGCAAGCAGGGGATCTATAGCAATCAGCCCCAGCATTTT.

The chain joins TRBV5-1 to TRBJ2-5; 8 nucleotides agree with TRBD2. V dropped 2 bases and J dropped 3; count of bases not matched to a gene: 9. In germline, CDR1 is SGHRS, CDR2 YFSETQ. CDR3 size: 16 residues. The CDR3 coding sequence is TGCGCCAGCAGCTTCGGTCGTGGAGCGGGGGAAGAGACCCAGTACTTC. It encodes CASSFGRGAGEETQYF.

The genes are TRBV11-1 and TRBJ1-1; 8 bases fit TRBD1. The germline gives CDR1 SGHAT, CDR2 FQDESV (reference sequence). The CDR3 loop spans 14 amino acids. V shed 5 bases and J 2 bases; nucleotides not matched to a gene: 4. The CDR3 reads CASSPQGANTEAFF. The CDR3 DNA is TGTGCCAGCAGCCCCCAGGGGGCCAACACTGAAGCTTTCTTT. Drawing the rest from reference TRBV11-1 and TRBJ1-1, the complete variable domain is EAEVAQSPRYKITEKSQAVAFWCDPISGHATLYWYRQILGQGPELLVQFQDESVVDDSQLPKDRFSAERLKGVDSTLKIQPAELGDSAMYLCASSPQGANTEAFFGQGTRLTVV.

V gene TRBV27 combines with J gene TRBJ2-7, with 12 bases identical to TRBD2. The germline V gene has CDR1 MNHEY and CDR2 SMNVEV (reference sequence). V lost 2 bases, J lost 6 bases, and 14 bases stayed unmatched. CDR3 length equals 18 residues. The CDR3 DNA sequence: TGTGCCAGCAGTTTAAGAGTCTCGGGACTAGCGGGTTACGGCGAGCAGTACTTC. It yields the protein CASSLRVSGLAGYGEQYF.

The chain is built from TRBV5-5 and TRBJ1-4; D uncertain. This CDR3 has 12 amino acids. CDR1 is SGHKS, CDR2 YYEKEE, per germline (reference sequence). The V end lost 4 bases, the J end lost 8 bases, and 9 bases lay between the germline ends. The CDR3: CASSLLEEKLFF. CDR3 in DNA: TGTGCCAGCAGCCTGTTGGAGGAAAAACTGTTTTTT.

The J gene is TRBJ2-2, the V gene TRBV12-5; perhaps TRBD1 as D (5 bases). The germline V gene has CDR1 LGHNT and CDR2 FRNRAP. Trimming took 6 bases from V and 1 from J, leaving 9 bases between them. There are 14 residues in the CDR3. This CDR3 is CASGRDRNTGELFF. The CDR3 coding sequence is TGTGCTAGTGGCCGCGACAGGAACACCGGGGAGCTGTTTTTT.

The chain links TRBV5-1 to TRBJ1-3; TRBD1 agrees at 9 bases. Germline V gene lookup returns CDR1 SGHRS and CDR2 YFSETQ. CDR3 length equals 16 residues. V shed 0 bases, J shed 4 bases, and the junction held 5 bases outside the gene matches. CDR3 region: CASSLGDRVAGNTIYF. DNA for the CDR3: TGCGCCAGCAGCTTGGGGGACAGGGTGGCCGGAAACACCATATATTTT.

The rearrangement uses TRBV5-8 and TRBJ1-4; possible D gene TRBD1, 6 bases. Looked up from germline, CDR1 is SGHTS and CDR2 is YDEGEE. This CDR3 contains 17 residues. The V and J ends lost 1 base and 2 bases respectively, with 15 bases between them. The CDR3 sequence is CASSLTTGIWTNEKLFF. The CDR3 nucleotides read TGTGCCAGCAGCTTGACGACAGGCATATGGACTAATGAAAAACTGTTTTTT.

This sequence joins TRBV19 and TRBJ2-3, with 8 bases lining up with TRBD1. The length of the CDR3 is 16 residues. V trimming: 6 bases; J trimming: 4 bases; junction bases outside the gene matches: 12. Germline CDR1 LNHDA, CDR2 SQIVND (reference sequence). CDR3 DNA sequence: TGTGCCAGTAGATCTCCCAGGACAGGGTTTGCAGATACGCAGTATTTT. Protein sequence: CASRSPRTGFADTQYF.

This chain connects TRBV2 to TRBJ1-6; no clear D. Germline CDR1 is SNHLY and CDR2 is FYNNEI. The CDR3 has 13 amino acids. V was pared by 4 bases and J by 8 bases, with 9 bases between. The CDR3 sequence is CASSVRTHSPLHF. The CDR3 coding sequence is TGTGCCAGCAGTGTTAGAACTCATTCACCCCTCCACTTT.

This chain joins TRBV5-1 and TRBJ2-5; no definite D call. Germline V CDR1 and CDR2: SGHRS, YFSETQ. The CDR3 sequence is 13 residues long. Trimming took off 5 bases at V and 5 bases at J, with 13 bases between the two ends. CDR3 sequence reads: CASSSSVMETQYF. The CDR3 DNA follows: TGCGCCAGCAGTTCTAGTGTGATGGAGACCCAGTACTTC.

The J gene is TRBJ1-6, the V gene TRBV6-5; D not resolved. Germline CDR1 MNHEY, CDR2 SVGAGI. V dropped 6 bases and J dropped 9 bases, with 18 bases sitting between them. CDR3 length: 15 amino acids. The CDR3: CASRRTALEGSPLHF. CDR3 coding DNA: TGTGCCAGCAGGCGCACAGCCTTGGAGGGTTCACCCCTCCACTTT.

As for this clone: Germline and junction disagree at one end, which may indicate a read error. The sample contains more than one DNA sequence encoding this CDR3. The chain joins TRBV18 to TRBJ1-6; the match to TRBD1 covers 8 bases. Germline CDR1 KGHSH, CDR2 LQKENI. The CDR3 extends over 15 amino acids. In nucleotides, the CDR3 is TGCGCCAGCTCACCCTCGACAGGGGCTAATTCACCCCTCCACTTT. Protein sequence: CASSPSTGANSPLHF.

The sample holds one count of this clone. The V call is TRBV6-5, the J call TRBJ2-1; D might be TRBD1 (6 bases). The CDR3 has 13 amino acids. Germline values: CDR1 MNHEY, CDR2 SVGAGI. V dropped 6 bases and J dropped 3 bases, with 9 bases sitting between them. Written as DNA, the CDR3 is TGTGCCAGCAGGGGGGCCGGCTACAATGAGCAGTTCTTC. Protein sequence: CASRGAGYNEQFF.

The chain is built from TRBV5-4 and TRBJ2-3; 7 positions agree with TRBD1. Germline CDR1 is SGHNT and CDR2 is YYREEE (reference sequence). Germline trimming cut 1 base from V and 3 bases from J; bases unmatched to any gene: 5. This CDR3 has 15 amino acids. CDR3 sequence: CASSLQGGKTDTQYF. CDR3 bases: TGTGCCAGCAGCTTGCAAGGGGGCAAAACAGATACGCAGTATTTT.